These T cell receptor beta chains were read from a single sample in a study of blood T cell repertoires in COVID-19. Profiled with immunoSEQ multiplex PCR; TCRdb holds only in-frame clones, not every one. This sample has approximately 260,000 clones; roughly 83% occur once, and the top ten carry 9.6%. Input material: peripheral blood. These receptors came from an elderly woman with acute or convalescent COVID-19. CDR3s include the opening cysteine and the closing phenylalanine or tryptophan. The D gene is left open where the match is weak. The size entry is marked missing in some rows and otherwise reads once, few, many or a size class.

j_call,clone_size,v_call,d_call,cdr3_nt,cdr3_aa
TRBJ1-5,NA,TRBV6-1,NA,TGTGCCAGCAGTGAACTGGAGGGATTCCAGCCCCAGCATTTT,CASSELEGFQPQHF
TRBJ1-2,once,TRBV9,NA,TGTGCCAGCACCCCTACAGGGACCTATGGCTACACCTTC,CASTPTGTYGYTF
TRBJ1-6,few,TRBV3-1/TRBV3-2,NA,TGTGCCAGCAGCCCCGGACTTTATAATTCACCCCTCCACTTT,CASSPGLYNSPLHF
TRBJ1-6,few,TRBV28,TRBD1,TGTGCCAGCAGTGCGACCGGGACAGGGCTAGGGGGTTCACCCCTCCACTTT,CASSATGTGLGGSPLHF
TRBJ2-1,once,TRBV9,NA,TGTGCCAGCAGCCCTACCCCGCGGACTTTCGACAATGAGCAGTTCTTC,CASSPTPRTFDNEQFF
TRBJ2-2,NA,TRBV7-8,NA,TGTGCCAGCAGCTTACAGGTTCCGGACACCGGGGAGCTGTTTTTT,CASSLQVPDTGELFF
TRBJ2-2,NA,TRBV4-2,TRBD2,TGTGCCAGCAGCCGACTAGCGGGGGGTGATACCGGGGAGCTGTTTTTT,CASSRLAGGDTGELFF
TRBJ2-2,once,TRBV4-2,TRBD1,TGTGCCAGCACCGACGGGGGGACAGGGGGCGTTGGGAACACCGGGGAGCTGTTTTTT,CASTDGGTGGVGNTGELFF
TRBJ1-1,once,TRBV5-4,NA,TGTGCCAGCAGCTTGGCCACGATAAGGGGCACTGAAGCTTTCTTT,CASSLATIRGTEAFF
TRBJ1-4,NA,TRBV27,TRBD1,TGTGCCAGCAGCGGGGACAGGTGGGAAGCTAATGAAAAACTGTTTTTT,CASSGDRWEANEKLFF
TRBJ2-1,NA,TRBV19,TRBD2,TGTGCCAGTAGTGCTGCCGAGCGGGGATACAATGAGCAGTTCTTC,CASSAAERGYNEQFF
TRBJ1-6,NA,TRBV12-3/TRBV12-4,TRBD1,TGTGCCAGCAGACGACAGGGCCCCCTCCACTTT,CASRRQGPLHF
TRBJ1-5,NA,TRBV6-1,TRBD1,TGTGCCAGCAGTGTAATAACAGGGGATGGCAATCAGCCCCAGCATTTT,CASSVITGDGNQPQHF
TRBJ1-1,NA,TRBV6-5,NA,TGTGCCAGCAGTATCTTCCGGGATTCAAGCCCTTTCTTT,CASSIFRDSSPFF
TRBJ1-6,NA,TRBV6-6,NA,TGTGCCAGCAGTTACCCGGCGGAGAATTCACCCCTCCACTTT,CASSYPAENSPLHF
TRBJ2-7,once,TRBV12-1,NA,TGTGCCAGCAGCTTTGGACAGAGGAAATCCTACGAGCAGTACTTC,CASSFGQRKSYEQYF
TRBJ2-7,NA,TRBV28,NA,TGTGCCAGCAGTCTAACCGGTCTCCGGGGCTCCTACGAGCAGTACTTC,CASSLTGLRGSYEQYF
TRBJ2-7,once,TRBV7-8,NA,TGTGCCAGCAGCTTAGGTCCGGGGGAACCCTACGAGCAGTACTTC,CASSLGPGEPYEQYF
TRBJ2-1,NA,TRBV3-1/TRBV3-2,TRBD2,TGTGCCAGCAGCCAGAGCGGGGGGACCTACAATGAGCAGTTCTTC,CASSQSGGTYNEQFF
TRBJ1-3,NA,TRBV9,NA,TGTGCCAGCAGCGCCGTACAGCAGGGAACTGGAAACACCATATATTTT,CASSAVQQGTGNTIYF
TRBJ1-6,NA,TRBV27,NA,TGTGCCAGCCGCTTGGGCAGTAATTCACCCCTCCACTTT,CASRLGSNSPLHF
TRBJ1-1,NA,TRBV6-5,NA,TGTGCCAGCAGTCGGAGTCACGGGGGGGCTGAAGCTTTCTTT,CASSRSHGGAEAFF
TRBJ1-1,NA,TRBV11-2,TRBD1,TGTGCCAGCAGCCTCGACAGGGTTAACACTGAAGCTTTCTTT,CASSLDRVNTEAFF
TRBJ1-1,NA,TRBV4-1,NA,TGCGCCAGCAGCCAAGCGTCAGGGGTTTCGGGCACTGAAGCTTTCTTT,CASSQASGVSGTEAFF
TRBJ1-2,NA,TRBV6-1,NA,TGTGCCAGCAGTGACGGACTCGGGAATCATCTTTCGGTATCTGGCTACACCTTC,CASSDGLGNHLSVSGYTF
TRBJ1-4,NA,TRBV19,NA,TGTGCCAGTAGGCCACGGGATGGAACTAATGAAAAACTGTTTTTT,CASRPRDGTNEKLFF
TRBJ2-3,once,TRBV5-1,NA,TGCGCCAGCAGCTTGGATGGGGGGACAGATACGCAGTATTTT,CASSLDGGTDTQYF